This T cell receptor beta chain was profiled in a study of blood T cell repertoires in COVID-19. At the level of the study: T cells, B-cell-depleted T cells, or PBMCs supplied cDNA or gDNA.

Germline-derived CDR1 and CDR2 are SGHDT and YYEEEE. J was trimmed by 4 bases and V by 1 base; bases with no gene match: 7. The length of the CDR3 is 16 residues. Sequencing used immunoSEQ multiplex PCR; TCRdb keeps in-frame clones, though not all of them. The sample yields roughly 250,000 clones, around 92% seen once. The V and J genes are TRBV5-6 and TRBJ2-1; 8 bases align to TRBD2. The TCR sequence derives from a young adult with COVID-19, enrolled during active disease. Sequenced input: peripheral blood. CDR3 in amino acids: CASSLSSGSGYNEQFF. CDR3 coding DNA: TGTGCCAGCAGCTTGTCCAGCGGGAGTGGGTACAATGAGCAGTTCTTC.